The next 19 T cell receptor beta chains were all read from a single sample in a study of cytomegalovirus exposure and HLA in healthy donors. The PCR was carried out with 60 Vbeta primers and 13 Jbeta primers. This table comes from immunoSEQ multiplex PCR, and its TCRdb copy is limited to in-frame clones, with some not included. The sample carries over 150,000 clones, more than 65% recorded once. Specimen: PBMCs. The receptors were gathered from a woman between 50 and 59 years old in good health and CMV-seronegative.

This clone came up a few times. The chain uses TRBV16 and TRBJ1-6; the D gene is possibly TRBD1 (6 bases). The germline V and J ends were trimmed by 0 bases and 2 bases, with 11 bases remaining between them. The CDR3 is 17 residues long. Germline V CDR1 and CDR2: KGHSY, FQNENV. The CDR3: CASSQSQGQAYNSPLHF. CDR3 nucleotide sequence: TGTGCCAGCAGCCAATCTCAGGGACAAGCCTATAATTCACCCCTCCACTTT.

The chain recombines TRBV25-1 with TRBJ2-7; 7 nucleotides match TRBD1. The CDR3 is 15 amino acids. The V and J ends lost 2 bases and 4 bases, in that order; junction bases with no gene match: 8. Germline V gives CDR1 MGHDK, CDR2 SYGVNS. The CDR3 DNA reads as TGTGCCAGCAGTGAACCTGGGACAGCGGTATACGAGCAGTACTTC. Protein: CASSEPGTAVYEQYF.

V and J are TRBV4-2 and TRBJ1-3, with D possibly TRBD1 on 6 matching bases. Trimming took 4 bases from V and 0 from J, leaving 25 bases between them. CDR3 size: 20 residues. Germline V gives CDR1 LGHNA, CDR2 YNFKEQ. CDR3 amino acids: CASSLSSGRGSLNSGNTIYF. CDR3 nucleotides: TGTGCCAGCAGCCTGAGTTCGGGCAGGGGATCCTTAAACTCTGGAAACACCATATATTTT.

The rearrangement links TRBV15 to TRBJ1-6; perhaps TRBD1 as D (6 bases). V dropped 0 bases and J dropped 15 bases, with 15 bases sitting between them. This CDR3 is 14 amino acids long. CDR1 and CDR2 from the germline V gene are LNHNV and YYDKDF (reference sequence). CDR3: CATSRDLEGDHLHF. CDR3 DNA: TGTGCCACCAGCAGAGATCTTGAGGGGGATCACCTCCACTTT.

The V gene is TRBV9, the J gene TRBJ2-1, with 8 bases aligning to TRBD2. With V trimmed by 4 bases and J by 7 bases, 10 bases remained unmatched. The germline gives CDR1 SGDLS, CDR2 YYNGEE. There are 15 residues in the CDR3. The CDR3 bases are TGTGCCAGCAGCTTAGATAGCGGGATAGGTAATGAGCAGTTCTTC. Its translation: CASSLDSGIGNEQFF.

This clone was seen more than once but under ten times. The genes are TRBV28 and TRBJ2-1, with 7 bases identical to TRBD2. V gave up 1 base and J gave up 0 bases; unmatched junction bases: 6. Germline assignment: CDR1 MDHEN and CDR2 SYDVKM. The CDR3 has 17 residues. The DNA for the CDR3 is TGTGCCAGCAGTTTATCCCTTTGGACTAGCTCCTACAATGAGCAGTTCTTC. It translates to CASSLSLWTSSYNEQFF. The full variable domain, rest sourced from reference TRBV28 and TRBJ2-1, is DVKVTQSSRYLVKRTGEKVFLECVQDMDHENMFWYRQDPGLGLRLIYFSYDVKMKEKGDIPEGYSVSREKKERFSLILESASTNQTSMYLCASSLSLWTSSYNEQFFGPGTRLTVL.

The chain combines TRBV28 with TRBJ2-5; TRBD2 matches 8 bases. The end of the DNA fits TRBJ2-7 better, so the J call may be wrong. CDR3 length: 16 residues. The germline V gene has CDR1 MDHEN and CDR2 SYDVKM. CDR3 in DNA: TGTGCCAGCCGGCCCCCACTAGCGGCACCACGCTACGAGCAGTACTTC. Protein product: CASRPPLAAPRYEQYF.

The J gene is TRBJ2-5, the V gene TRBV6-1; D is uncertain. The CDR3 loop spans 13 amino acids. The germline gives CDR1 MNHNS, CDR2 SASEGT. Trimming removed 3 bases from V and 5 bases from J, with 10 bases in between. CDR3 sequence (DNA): TGTGCCAGCAGTGACAGTCGGCGGGAGACCCAGTACTTC. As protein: CASSDSRRETQYF.

The CDR3, as DNA: TGTGCCAGCAGTTTCAGCGGGGGGGCCCGCAATGAGCAGTTCTTC. Translated, it gives CASSFSGGARNEQFF. The V gene is TRBV27, the J gene TRBJ2-1; 10 nucleotides match TRBD2. The CDR3 spans 15 residues. The V gene's germline CDR1 is MNHEY and CDR2 SMNVEV (reference sequence). Trimming took 3 bases from V and 6 from J; bases not matched to a gene: 5.

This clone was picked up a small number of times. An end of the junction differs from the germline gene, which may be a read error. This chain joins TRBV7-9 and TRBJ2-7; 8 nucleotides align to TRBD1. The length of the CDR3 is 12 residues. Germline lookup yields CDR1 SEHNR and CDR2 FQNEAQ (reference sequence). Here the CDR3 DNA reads TGTTCCAGCAGCCCCCAACCGGGACAGGCCTTCTTC. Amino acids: CSSSPQPGQAFF.

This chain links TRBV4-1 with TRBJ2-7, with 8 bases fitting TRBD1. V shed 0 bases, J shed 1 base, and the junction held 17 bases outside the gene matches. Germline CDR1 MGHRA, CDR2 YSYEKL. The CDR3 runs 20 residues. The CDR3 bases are TGCGCCAGCAGCCAAGATTTTAGCACCAGGGGGCTACTCCTATCCTACGAGCAGTACTTC. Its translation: CASSQDFSTRGLLLSYEQYF.

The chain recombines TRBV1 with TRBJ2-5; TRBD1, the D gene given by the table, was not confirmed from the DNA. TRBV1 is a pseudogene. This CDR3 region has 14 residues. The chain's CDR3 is CTSSIGTGVETQYF. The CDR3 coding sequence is TGCACCAGCAGTATCGGGACAGGGGTGGAGACCCAGTACTTC.

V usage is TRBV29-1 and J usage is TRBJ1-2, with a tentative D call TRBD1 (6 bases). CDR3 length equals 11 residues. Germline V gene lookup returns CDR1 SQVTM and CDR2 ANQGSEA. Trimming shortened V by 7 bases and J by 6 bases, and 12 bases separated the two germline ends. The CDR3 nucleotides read TGCAGCGCCCGGACAGATGATGGCTACACCTTC. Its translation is CSARTDDGYTF.

CDR3 residues: CALSGRGTEAFF. The CDR3 coding sequence is TGTGCCCTCTCCGGGCGGGGCACTGAAGCTTTCTTT. This chain uses TRBV30 with TRBJ1-1; D gene uncertain. CDR1 and CDR2 (germline): GTSNPN, SVGIG (reference sequence). Trimming removed 8 bases at V and 4 bases at J, with 14 bases between. The CDR3 covers 12 residues.

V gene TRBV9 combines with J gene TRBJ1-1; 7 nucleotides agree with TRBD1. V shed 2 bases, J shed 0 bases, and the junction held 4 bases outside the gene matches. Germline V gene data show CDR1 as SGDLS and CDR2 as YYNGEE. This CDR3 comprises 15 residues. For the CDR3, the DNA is TGTGCCAGCAGCGTTCAGGGGGACATGAACACTGAAGCTTTCTTT. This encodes CASSVQGDMNTEAFF.

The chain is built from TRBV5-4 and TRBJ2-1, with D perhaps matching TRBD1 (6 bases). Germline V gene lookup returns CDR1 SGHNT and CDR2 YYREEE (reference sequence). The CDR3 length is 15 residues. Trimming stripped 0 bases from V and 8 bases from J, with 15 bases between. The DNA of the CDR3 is TGTGCCAGCAGCTTGGGGGGGCCCCGTGGCGATGAGCAGTTCTTC. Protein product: CASSLGGPRGDEQFF.

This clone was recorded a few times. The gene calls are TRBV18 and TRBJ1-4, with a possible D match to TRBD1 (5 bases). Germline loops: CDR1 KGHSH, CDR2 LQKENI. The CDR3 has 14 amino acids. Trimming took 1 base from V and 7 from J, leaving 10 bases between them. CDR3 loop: CASSPQGIGEKLFF. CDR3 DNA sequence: TGTGCCAGCTCACCACAGGGGATCGGTGAAAAACTGTTTTTT.

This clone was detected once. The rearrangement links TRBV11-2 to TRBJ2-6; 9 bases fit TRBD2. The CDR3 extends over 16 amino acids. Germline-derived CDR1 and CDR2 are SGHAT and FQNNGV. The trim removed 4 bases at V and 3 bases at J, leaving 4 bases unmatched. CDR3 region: CASSSLSGGGANVLTF. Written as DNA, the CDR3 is TGTGCCAGCAGCTCCCTTAGCGGGGGTGGGGCCAACGTCCTGACTTTC.

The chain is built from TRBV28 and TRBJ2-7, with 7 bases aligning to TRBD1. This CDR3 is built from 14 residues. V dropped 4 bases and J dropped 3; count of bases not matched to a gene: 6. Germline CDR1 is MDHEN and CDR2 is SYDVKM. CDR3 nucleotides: TGTGCCAGCAGTTATGGGACAGCCATCTACGAGCAGTACTTC. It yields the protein CASSYGTAIYEQYF.